The source of this T cell receptor (beta chain) is a study of cytomegalovirus exposure and HLA in healthy donors. Points from the study as a whole: Reportedly, cytomegalovirus status was diagnosed with high sensitivity and specificity.

Of note for this clone: The antigen is not known.

Researchers ran the PCR with 60 Vbeta and 13 Jbeta primers. The protocol was immunoSEQ multiplex PCR, while the TCRdb copy is restricted to in-frame clones and leaves out a portion. The sample has 90,000 to 150,000 clones; nearly 65% are singletons. The CDR3 sequence is 15 residues long. Germline trimming cut 7 bases from V and 8 bases from J; bases unmatched to any gene: 12. Germline V lookup: CDR1 MNHNY, CDR2 SVGAGI (reference sequence). The sequenced sample was PBMCs. The chain joins TRBV6-6 to TRBJ1-1; 11 positions match TRBD1. The clonotype comes from a middle-aged man in good health and CMV-seropositive. The CDR3 region has the DNA TGTGCCAGCATCGTCCGAGGACAGGGGGCCGGAGAAGCTTTCTTT. Amino acid sequence: CASIVRGQGAGEAFF.